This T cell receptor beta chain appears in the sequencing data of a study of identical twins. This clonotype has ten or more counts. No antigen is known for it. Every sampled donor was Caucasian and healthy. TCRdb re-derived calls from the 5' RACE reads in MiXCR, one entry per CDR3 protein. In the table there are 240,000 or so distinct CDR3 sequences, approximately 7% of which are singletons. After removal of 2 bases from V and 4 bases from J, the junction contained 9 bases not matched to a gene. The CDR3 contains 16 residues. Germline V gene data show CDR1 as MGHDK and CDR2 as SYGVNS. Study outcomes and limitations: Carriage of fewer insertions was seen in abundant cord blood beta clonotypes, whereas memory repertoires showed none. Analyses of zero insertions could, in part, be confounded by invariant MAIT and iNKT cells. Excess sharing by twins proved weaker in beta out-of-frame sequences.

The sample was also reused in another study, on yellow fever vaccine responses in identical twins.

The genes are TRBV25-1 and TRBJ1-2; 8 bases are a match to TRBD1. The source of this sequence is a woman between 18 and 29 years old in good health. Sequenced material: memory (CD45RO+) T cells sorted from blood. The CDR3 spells CASSERQAGGLYGYTF. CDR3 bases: TGTGCCAGCAGTGAACGGCAGGCAGGGGGCCTCTATGGCTACACCTTC.